Below, 8 T cell receptor beta chains from the same sample are listed, as sequenced in a study of cytomegalovirus exposure and HLA in healthy donors. PCR amplification relied on 60 Vbeta primers (plus 13 Jbeta primers). The table came from immunoSEQ multiplex PCR; TCRdb's copy has only in-frame clones and leaves some out. This sample has a few hundred thousand clones, with around 83% found just once. The sequencing sample was made of PBMCs. These TCRs come from a girl aged 5 to 17 in good health and CMV-seronegative.

The J gene is TRBJ1-2, the V gene TRBV7-9, with D possibly TRBD1 on 6 matching bases. Germline values: CDR1 SEHNR, CDR2 FQNEAQ (reference sequence). V was trimmed by 1 base and J by 2 bases, leaving 8 bases between them. The CDR3 is 14 amino acids. This CDR3 reads CASSLGGPNYGYTF. Here the CDR3 DNA reads TGTGCCAGCAGCTTAGGGGGGCCGAACTATGGCTACACCTTC.

Written as DNA, the CDR3 is TGTGCCAGCAGTGAATGGACAGGGGACTACAATGAGCAGTTCTTC. Its protein is CASSEWTGDYNEQFF. The chain is built from TRBV25-1 and TRBJ2-1, with TRBD1 identical over 9 bases. Germline CDR1 MGHDK, CDR2 SYGVNS. CDR3 size: 15 residues. Trimming took 1 base from V and 3 from J; bases not matched to a gene: 1.

The gene calls are TRBV6-1 and TRBJ2-7, with TRBD1 as a possible D gene (6 bases). The CDR3 is made up of 14 amino acids. The V gene's germline CDR1 is MNHNS and CDR2 SASEGT. The V end lost 4 bases, the J end lost 2 bases, and 12 bases lay between the germline ends. The CDR3 protein is CASSGNRVTYEQYF. CDR3 in DNA: TGTGCCAGCAGTGGAAACAGGGTTACCTACGAGCAGTACTTC.

The chain links TRBV6-5 to TRBJ2-1; 8 nucleotides line up with TRBD1. The CDR3 runs 15 residues. Trimming removed 7 bases from V and 1 base from J; junction bases left unmatched: 6. Per the germline V gene, CDR1 is MNHEY and CDR2 is SVGAGI. The CDR3 DNA reads as TGTGCCAGCAATCAAGACAGGGGTTCCTACAATGAGCAGTTCTTC. Residues: CASNQDRGSYNEQFF.

This clone was counted a few times. The chain uses TRBV7-9 and TRBJ1-2; the D gene is possibly TRBD1 (6 bases). CDR1 and CDR2 from the germline V gene are SEHNR and FQNEAQ (reference sequence). V was clipped by 1 base and J by 7 bases, with 16 bases between them. The CDR3 runs 15 residues. CDR3 protein: CASSLVSGGASGYTF. For the CDR3, the DNA is TGTGCCAGCAGCTTAGTATCTGGGGGGGCCTCTGGCTACACCTTC. The variable domain in full, completed from reference TRBV7-9 and TRBJ1-2, reads DTGVSQNPRHKITKRGQNVTFRCDPISEHNRLYWYRQTLGQGPEFLTYFQNEAQLEKSRLLSDRFSAERPKGSFSTLEIQRTEQGDSAMYLCASSLVSGGASGYTFGSGTRLTVV.

This clone has only a few counts. This rearrangement joins TRBV6-6 to TRBJ1-3; D is ambiguous. Trimming took 5 bases from V and 2 from J, leaving 10 bases between them. CDR1 and CDR2 from the germline V gene are MNHNY and SVGAGI (reference sequence). This CDR3 spans 14 amino acids. DNA of the CDR3: TGTGCCAGCAGTAACGGGGATGCTGGAAACACCATATATTTT. Amino acids: CASSNGDAGNTIYF.

The CDR3 protein is CASSLTDSGTGYQPQHF. The CDR3 region has the DNA TGCGCCAGCAGCTTGACAGATAGTGGGACAGGGTATCAGCCCCAGCATTTT. The chain couples TRBV5-1 to TRBJ1-5, with TRBD1 identical over 9 bases. The J segment lost 5 bases and the V segment lost 1 base, leaving 10 bases of the junction unmatched. CDR1 is SGHRS and CDR2 is YFSETQ in the germline V gene. The CDR3 is 17 residues long.

This chain connects TRBV28 to TRBJ2-7; possibly TRBD1 for D (5 bases). Trimming took 4 bases from V and 5 from J, leaving 15 bases between them. The length of the CDR3 is 14 residues. Germline CDR1 is MDHEN and CDR2 is SYDVKM. CDR3 protein: CASSSNRFLNEQYF. In DNA, the CDR3 is TGTGCCAGCAGTTCGAACAGGTTCCTGAACGAGCAGTACTTC. Combining the CDR3 with reference TRBV28 and TRBJ2-7 gives the whole variable domain DVKVTQSSRYLVKRTGEKVFLECVQDMDHENMFWYRQDPGLGLRLIYFSYDVKMKEKGDIPEGYSVSREKKERFSLILESASTNQTSMYLCASSSNRFLNEQYFGPGTRLTVT.